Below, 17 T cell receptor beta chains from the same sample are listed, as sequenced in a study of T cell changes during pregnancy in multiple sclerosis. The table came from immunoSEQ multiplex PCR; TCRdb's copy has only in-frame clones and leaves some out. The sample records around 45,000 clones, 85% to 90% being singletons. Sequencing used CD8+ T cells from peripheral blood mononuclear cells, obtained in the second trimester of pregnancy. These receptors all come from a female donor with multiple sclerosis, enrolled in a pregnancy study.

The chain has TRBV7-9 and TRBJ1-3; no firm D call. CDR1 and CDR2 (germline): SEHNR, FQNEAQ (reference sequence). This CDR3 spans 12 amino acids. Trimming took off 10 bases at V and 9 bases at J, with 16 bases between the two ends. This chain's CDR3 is CATPEEASTIYF. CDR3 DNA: TGTGCCACCCCCGAGGAGGCAAGCACCATATATTTT.

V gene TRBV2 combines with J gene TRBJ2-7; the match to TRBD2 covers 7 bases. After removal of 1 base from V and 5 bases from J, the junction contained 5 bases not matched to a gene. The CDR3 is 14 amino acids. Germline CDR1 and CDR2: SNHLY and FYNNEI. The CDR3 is CASSEGGGSHEQYF. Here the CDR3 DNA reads TGTGCCAGCAGTGAAGGGGGGGGGTCCCACGAGCAGTACTTC. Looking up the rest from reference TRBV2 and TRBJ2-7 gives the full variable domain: EPEVTQTPSHQVTQMGQEVILRCVPISNHLYFYWYRQILGQKVEFLVSFYNNEISEKSEIFDDQFSVERPDGSNFTLKIRSTKLEDSAMYFCASSEGGGSHEQYFGPGTRLTVT.

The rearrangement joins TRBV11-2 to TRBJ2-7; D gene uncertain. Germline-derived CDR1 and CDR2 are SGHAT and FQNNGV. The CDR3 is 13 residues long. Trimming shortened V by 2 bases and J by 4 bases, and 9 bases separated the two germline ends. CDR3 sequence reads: CASSLNNGYEQYF. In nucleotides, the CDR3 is TGTGCCAGCAGCTTAAATAACGGGTACGAGCAGTACTTC.

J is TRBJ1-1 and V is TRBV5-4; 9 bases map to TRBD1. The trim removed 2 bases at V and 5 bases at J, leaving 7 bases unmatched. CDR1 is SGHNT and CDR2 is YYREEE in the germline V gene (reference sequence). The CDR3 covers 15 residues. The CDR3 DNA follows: TGTGCCAGCAGCTTCCCTGGGACAGGGAAGACTGAAGCTTTCTTT. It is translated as CASSFPGTGKTEAFF. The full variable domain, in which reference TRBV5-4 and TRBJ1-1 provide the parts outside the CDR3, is ETGVTQSPTHLIKTRGQQVTLRCSSQSGHNTVSWYQQALGQGPQFIFQYYREEENGRGNFPPRFSGLQFPNYSSELNVNALELDDSALYLCASSFPGTGKTEAFFGQGTRLTVV.

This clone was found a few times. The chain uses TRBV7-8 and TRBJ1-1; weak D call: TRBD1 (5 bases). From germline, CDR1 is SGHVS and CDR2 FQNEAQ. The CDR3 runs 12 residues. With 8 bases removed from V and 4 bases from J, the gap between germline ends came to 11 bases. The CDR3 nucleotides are TGTGCCAGCGGGCAGGGTGGCACTGAAGCTTTCTTT. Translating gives CASGQGGTEAFF.

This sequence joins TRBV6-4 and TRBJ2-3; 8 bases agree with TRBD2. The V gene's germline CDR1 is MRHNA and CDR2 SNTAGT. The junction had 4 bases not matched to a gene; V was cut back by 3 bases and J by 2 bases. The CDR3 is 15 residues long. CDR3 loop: CASSESAGDTDTQYF. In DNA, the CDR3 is TGTGCCAGCAGTGAATCAGCGGGGGACACAGATACGCAGTATTTT.

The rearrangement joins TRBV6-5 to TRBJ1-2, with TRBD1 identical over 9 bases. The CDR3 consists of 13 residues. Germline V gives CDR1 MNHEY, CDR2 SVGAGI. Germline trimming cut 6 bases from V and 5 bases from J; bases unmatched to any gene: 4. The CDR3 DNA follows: TGTGCCAGCAGGTCCGGGACAGGGTATGGCTACACCTTC. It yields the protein CASRSGTGYGYTF.

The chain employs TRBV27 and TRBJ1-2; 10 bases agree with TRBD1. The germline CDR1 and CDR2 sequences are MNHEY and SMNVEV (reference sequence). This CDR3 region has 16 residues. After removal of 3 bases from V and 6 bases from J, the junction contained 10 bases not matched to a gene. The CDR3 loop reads CASSFGTGTGVNGYTF. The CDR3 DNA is TGTGCCAGCAGTTTCGGGACCGGGACAGGGGTAAATGGCTACACCTTC.

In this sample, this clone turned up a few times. The CDR3 spells CASSLSTGETARGYTF. The CDR3 bases are TGTGCCAGCAGCTTAAGCACAGGGGAGACGGCGAGGGGCTACACCTTC. V is TRBV7-9 and J is TRBJ1-2; TRBD1 agrees at 7 bases. Germline V gene lookup returns CDR1 SEHNR and CDR2 FQNEAQ (reference sequence). V shed 2 bases, J shed 8 bases, and the junction held 14 bases outside the gene matches. There are 16 residues in the CDR3.

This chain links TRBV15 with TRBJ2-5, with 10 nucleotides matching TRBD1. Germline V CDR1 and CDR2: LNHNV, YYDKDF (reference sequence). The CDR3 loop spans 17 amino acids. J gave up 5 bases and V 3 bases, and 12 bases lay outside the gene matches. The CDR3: CATSSIGQGGSWETQYF. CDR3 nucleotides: TGTGCCACCAGCAGTATAGGACAGGGGGGATCGTGGGAGACCCAGTACTTC.

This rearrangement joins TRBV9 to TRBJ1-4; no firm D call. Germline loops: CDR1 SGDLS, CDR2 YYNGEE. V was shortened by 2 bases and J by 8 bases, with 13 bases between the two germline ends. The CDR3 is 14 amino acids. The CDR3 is CASSVTEGSEKLFF. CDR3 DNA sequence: TGTGCCAGCAGCGTCACGGAGGGTAGCGAAAAACTGTTTTTT.

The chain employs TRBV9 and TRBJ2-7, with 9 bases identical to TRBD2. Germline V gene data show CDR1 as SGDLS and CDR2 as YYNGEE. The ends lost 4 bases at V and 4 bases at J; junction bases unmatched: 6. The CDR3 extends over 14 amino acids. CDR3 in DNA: TGTGCCAGCAGCCGGCGCGGGGGGGCTTACGAGCAGTACTTC. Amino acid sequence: CASSRRGGAYEQYF.

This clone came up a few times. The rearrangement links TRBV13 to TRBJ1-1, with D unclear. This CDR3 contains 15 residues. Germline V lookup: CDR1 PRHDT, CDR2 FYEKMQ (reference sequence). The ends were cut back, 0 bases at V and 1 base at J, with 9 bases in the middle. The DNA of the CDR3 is TGTGCCAGCAGCTTAGGCGGGTTAGGGAACACTGAAGCTTTCTTT. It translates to CASSLGGLGNTEAFF.

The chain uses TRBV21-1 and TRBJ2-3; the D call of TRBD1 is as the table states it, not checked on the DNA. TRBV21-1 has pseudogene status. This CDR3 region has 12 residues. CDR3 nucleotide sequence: TGTGCCATCTCGACAGCATCAGATACGCAGTATTTT. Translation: CAISTASDTQYF.

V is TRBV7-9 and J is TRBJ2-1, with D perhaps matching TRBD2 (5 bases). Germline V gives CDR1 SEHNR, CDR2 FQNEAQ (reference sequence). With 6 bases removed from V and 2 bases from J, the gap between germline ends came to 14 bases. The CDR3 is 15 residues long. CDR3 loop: CASSTLRAAYNEQFF. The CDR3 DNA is TGTGCCAGCAGTACCCTGAGGGCCGCCTACAATGAGCAGTTCTTC.

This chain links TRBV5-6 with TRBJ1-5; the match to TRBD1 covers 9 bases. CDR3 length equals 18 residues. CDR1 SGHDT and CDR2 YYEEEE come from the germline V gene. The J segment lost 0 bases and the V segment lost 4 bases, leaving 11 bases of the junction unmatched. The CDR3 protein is CASSLGTGRIYSNQPQHF. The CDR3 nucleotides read TGTGCCAGCAGCCTAGGGACAGGGAGAATCTATAGCAATCAGCCCCAGCATTTT.

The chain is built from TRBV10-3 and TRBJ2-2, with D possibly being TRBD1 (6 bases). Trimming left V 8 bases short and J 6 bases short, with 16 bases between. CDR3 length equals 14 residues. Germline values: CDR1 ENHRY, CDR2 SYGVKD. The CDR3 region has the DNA TGTGCCATCTTAGACCAGGGGCGAGCCGGGGAGCTGTTTTTT. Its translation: CAILDQGRAGELFF.